Below, 20 T cell receptor beta chains from the same sample are listed, as sequenced in a study. TCRdb itself ran the 5' RACE reads through MiXCR, one entry per CDR3 protein. The table lists roughly 42,000 distinct CDR3 sequences, approximately 30% of them singletons. Sequenced input: tumor-infiltrating memory CD4+ T cells sorted from the breast tumor. The subset denotes: memory CD4+ T cells, CD4+CD45RO+CD25-. These receptor sequences come from a female donor with breast cancer.

This clonotype was observed a handful of times. The chain recombines TRBV3-1 with TRBJ1-1, with D perhaps TRBD1 (6 bases). The V and J ends lost 5 bases and 4 bases respectively, with 14 bases between them. The CDR3 length is 14 residues. From germline, CDR1 is LGHDT and CDR2 YNNKEL (reference sequence). The CDR3 DNA reads TGTGCCAGCAGCGCCACAGGGCGGACCACTGAAGCTTTCTTT. This encodes CASSATGRTTEAFF.

This clonotype was seen at least ten times. The chain recombines TRBV9 with TRBJ2-5; perhaps D is TRBD1 or TRBD2 (5 bases each). This CDR3 region has 19 residues. Germline V gene lookup returns CDR1 SGDLS and CDR2 YYNGEE. V shed 0 bases and J shed 3 bases, with 24 bases lying between them. DNA for the CDR3: TGTGCCAGCAGCGTAGCTACGTGGGAGTTTGGCAGGGTTGAAGAGACCCAGTACTTC. It specifies CASSVATWEFGRVEETQYF.

This clonotype was counted a few times. The J gene is TRBJ2-3, the V gene TRBV29-1, with 7 bases lining up with TRBD1. Trimming cost V 3 bases and J 8 bases; bases outside gene matches: 8. The CDR3 is 13 residues long. Germline V gene data show CDR1 as SQVTM and CDR2 as ANQGSEA. The chain's CDR3 is CSVEIGTAGTQYF. CDR3 nucleotide sequence: TGCAGCGTTGAGATCGGGACAGCCGGTACGCAGTATTTT.

This clonotype was recorded at least ten times. The gene calls are TRBV4-2 and TRBJ2-7, with 10 bases identical to TRBD1. Germline assignment: CDR1 LGHNA and CDR2 YNFKEQ. The length of the CDR3 is 16 residues. The ends lost 0 bases at V and 4 bases at J; junction bases unmatched: 6. CDR3 DNA: TGTGCCAGCAGCCAAGATTTGGACAGGGGGGGATACGAGCAGTACTTC. Amino acid sequence: CASSQDLDRGGYEQYF.

This clonotype was seen more than once but under ten times. V gene TRBV21-1 combines with J gene TRBJ2-6; the table's D call of TRBD1 was not tested on the DNA. TRBV21-1 constitutes a pseudogene. There are 18 residues in the CDR3. The CDR3 nucleotides read TGTGCCAGCAGCATAGAGGGACAGGGAGTCTCTGGGGCCAACGTCCTGACTTTC. As protein: CASSIEGQGVSGANVLTF.

This clonotype occurred many times. V usage is TRBV27 and J usage is TRBJ2-3; no clear D. This CDR3 contains 15 residues. With 6 bases removed from V and 0 bases from J, the gap between germline ends came to 13 bases. Germline CDR1 and CDR2: MNHEY and SMNVEV (reference sequence). CDR3 nucleotides: TGTGCCAGCAGCTTGAGTGTTACTAGCACAGATACGCAGTATTTT. Its protein is CASSLSVTSTDTQYF.

Only a few counts were recorded for this clonotype. This chain links TRBV24-1 with TRBJ1-5; no clear D gene. Deletions cut 4 bases from V and 5 bases from J, with 14 bases between. Germline CDR1 KGHDR, CDR2 SFDVKD. CDR3 length equals 15 residues. Here the CDR3 reads CATSDPTESDQPQHF. CDR3 sequence (DNA): TGTGCCACCAGTGACCCTACGGAGTCTGATCAGCCCCAGCATTTT.

Regarding this clonotype: The junction and the germline gene differ at one end; a read error may be behind it. DNA for the CDR3: TGTGCCAGCAGCTTAGAACCGACTAGCGGGAGCCAAGAGACCCAGTACTTT. Its protein is CASSLEPTSGSQETQYF. The chain carries TRBV7-6 and TRBJ2-5; TRBD2 aligns across 12 bases. The CDR3 has 17 amino acids. CDR1 and CDR2 (germline): SGHVS, FNYEAQ.

In its sample, this clonotype was seen a few times. This chain links TRBV6-5 with TRBJ1-1; D is unresolved. CDR1 and CDR2 from the germline V gene are MNHEY and SVGAGI. The germline V and J ends were trimmed by 6 bases and 11 bases, with 16 bases remaining between them. The CDR3 extends over 12 amino acids. CDR3 in amino acids: CASSYDRLRAFF. In nucleotides, the CDR3 is TGTGCCAGCAGCTACGACCGTCTTAGGGCTTTCTTT.

This clonotype was picked up a small number of times. DNA of the CDR3: TGTGCCAGCAGCGTATTTTCCCAGGCCAACGTCCTGACTTTC. Protein: CASSVFSQANVLTF. This rearrangement joins TRBV9 to TRBJ2-6, with D unclear. Trimming cost V 1 base and J 6 bases, with 8 bases left between them. CDR1 is SGDLS, CDR2 YYNGEE, per germline. The CDR3 is made up of 14 amino acids. Looking up the rest from reference TRBV9 and TRBJ2-6 gives the full variable domain: DSGVTQTPKHLITATGQRVTLRCSPRSGDLSVYWYQQSLDQGLQFLIQYYNGEERAKGNILERFSAQQFPDLHSELNLSSLELGDSALYFCASSVFSQANVLTFGAGSRLTVL.

V and J are TRBV3-1 and TRBJ2-3; TRBD1 matches at 9 bases. CDR1 is LGHDT, CDR2 YNNKEL, per germline (reference sequence). V gave up 6 bases and J gave up 3 bases; unmatched junction bases: 10. This CDR3 region has 16 residues. CDR3 protein: CASRLTGQGWTDTQYF. The CDR3 nucleotides read TGTGCCAGCAGACTTACGGGACAGGGATGGACAGATACGCAGTATTTT.

A note on this clonotype: This clone may be a read error of a much larger clone one base away. The chain has TRBV29-1 and TRBJ2-6, with D perhaps TRBD1 (6 bases). The germline V gene encodes CDR1 SQVTM and CDR2 ANQGSEA. The ends were cut back, 4 bases at V and 0 bases at J, with 13 bases in the middle. This CDR3 region has 16 residues. CDR3 in amino acids: CSVVDRPASGANVLTF. CDR3 nucleotide sequence: TGCAGCGTTGTCGACAGGCCGGCCTCTGGGGCCAACGTCCTGACTTTC. The whole variable domain, remainder taken from reference TRBV29-1 and TRBJ2-6, is SAVISQKPSRDICQRGTSLTIQCQVDSQVTMMFWYRQQPGQSLTLIATANQGSEATYESGFVIDKFPISRPNLTFSTLTVSNMSPEDSSIYLCSVVDRPASGANVLTFGAGSRLTVL.

This clonotype came up a few times. This chain joins TRBV12-3 or TRBV12-4 and TRBJ2-7; no clear D gene. The V and J ends lost 5 bases and 3 bases respectively, with 14 bases between them. The CDR3 covers 14 residues. The CDR3 protein is CASSLDQMGYEQYF. CDR3 in DNA: TGTGCCAGCAGTCTTGACCAAATGGGCTACGAGCAGTACTTC.

V gene TRBV12-3 or TRBV12-4 combines with J gene TRBJ2-7; 9 bases map to TRBD2. The CDR3 runs to 12 residues. The V and J ends lost 8 bases and 2 bases, in that order; junction bases with no gene match: 1. The CDR3 coding sequence is TGTGCCAGCGGACTAGCGACCTACGAGCAGTACTTC. The encoded protein is CASGLATYEQYF.

This rearrangement joins TRBV7-2 to TRBJ2-5; no reliable D call. Germline V gene data show CDR1 as SGHTA and CDR2 as FQGNSA. The CDR3 has 12 residues. Trimming shortened V by 7 bases and J by 5 bases, and 11 bases separated the two germline ends. CDR3 in amino acids: CASTRWSETQYF. The CDR3 nucleotides are TGTGCCAGCACCAGATGGTCGGAGACCCAGTACTTC.

V usage is TRBV12-3 or TRBV12-4 and J usage is TRBJ1-1; unclear D gene. Between the trimmed V and J ends, which lost 2 bases and 0 bases, there was a span of 10 bases. This CDR3 comprises 15 residues. The CDR3 region is CASSLRQVLNTEAFF. The CDR3 nucleotides are TGTGCCAGCAGTTTAAGGCAGGTATTGAACACTGAAGCTTTCTTT.

The genes are TRBV6-2 or TRBV6-3 and TRBJ2-5; D possibly matches TRBD1 or TRBD2 (5 bases each). The CDR3 contains 15 residues. The V and J ends lost 0 bases and 1 base respectively, with 9 bases between them. Germline V gene data show CDR1 as MNHEY and CDR2 as SVGEGT. The CDR3 loop is CASSYSIGGQETQYF. CDR3 sequence (DNA): TGTGCCAGCAGTTACTCGATTGGGGGCCAAGAGACCCAGTACTTC.

Points on this clonotype: A read error may be the cause here, since a much bigger clone is one base away. The chain uses TRBV20-1 and TRBJ2-2; TRBD2 might be the D (5 bases). Looked up from germline, CDR1 is DFQATT and CDR2 is SNEGSKA (reference sequence). Trimming removed 6 bases from V and 6 bases from J, with 11 bases in between. The CDR3 has 12 amino acids. The CDR3 loop is CSAPDGAGELFF. The CDR3 DNA reads as TGCAGTGCCCCCGACGGGGCCGGGGAGCTGTTTTTT.

This clonotype has a count of ten or more. The rearrangement joins TRBV5-1 to TRBJ2-2; no reliable D call. Germline V gene lookup returns CDR1 SGHRS and CDR2 YFSETQ. The CDR3 loop spans 15 amino acids. V shed 4 bases and J shed 2 bases, with 12 bases lying between them. The CDR3 DNA follows: TGCGCCAGCAGCCAATCTGAAGCAAACACCGGGGAGCTGTTTTTT. Translating gives CASSQSEANTGELFF. The whole variable domain, filled in from reference TRBV5-1 and TRBJ2-2, reads KAGVTQTPRYLIKTRGQQVTLSCSPISGHRSVSWYQQTPGQGLQFLFEYFSETQRNKGNFPGRFSGRQFSNSRSEMNVSTLELGDSALYLCASSQSEANTGELFFGEGSRLTVL.

This clonotype was counted a few times. The chain recombines TRBV3-1 with TRBJ2-5, with unresolved D. This CDR3 comprises 12 residues. Trimming took off 1 base at V and 1 base at J, with 1 base between the two ends. CDR1 is LGHDT and CDR2 is YNNKEL in the germline V gene (reference sequence). As DNA, the CDR3 is TGTGCCAGCAGCCAAGCCCAAGAGACCCAGTACTTC. Translated: CASSQAQETQYF.